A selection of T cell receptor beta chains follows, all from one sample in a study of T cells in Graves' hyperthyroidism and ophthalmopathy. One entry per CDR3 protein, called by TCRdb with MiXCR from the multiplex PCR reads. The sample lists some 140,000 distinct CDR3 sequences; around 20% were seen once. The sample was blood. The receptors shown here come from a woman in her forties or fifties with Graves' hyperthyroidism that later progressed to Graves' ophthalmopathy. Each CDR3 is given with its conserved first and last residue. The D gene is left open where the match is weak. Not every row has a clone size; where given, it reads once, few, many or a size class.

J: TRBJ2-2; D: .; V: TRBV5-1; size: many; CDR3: CASSFDRGRTGELFF; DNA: TGCGCCAGCAGCTTTGACAGAGGACGAACCGGGGAGCTGTTTTTT
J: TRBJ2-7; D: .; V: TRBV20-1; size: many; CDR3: CSATGTNYEQYF; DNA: TGCAGTGCTACCGGGACAAACTACGAGCAGTACTTC
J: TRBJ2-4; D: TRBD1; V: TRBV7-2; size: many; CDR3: CASSLQLGQKNIQYF; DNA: TGTGCCAGCAGTCTACAACTGGGACAGAAAAACATTCAGTACTTC
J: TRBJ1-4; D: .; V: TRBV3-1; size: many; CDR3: CASSLQLGEKLFF; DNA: TGTGCCAGCAGCCTCCAGCTTGGGGAAAAACTGTTTTTT
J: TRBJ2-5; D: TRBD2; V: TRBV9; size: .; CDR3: CASSPAGTSGLGRQETQYF; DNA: TGTGCCAGCAGCCCCGCCGGGACTAGCGGGTTAGGGAGGCAAGAGACCCAGTACTTC
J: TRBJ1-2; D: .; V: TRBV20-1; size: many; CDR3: CSAPPRAADNYGYTF; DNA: TGCAGTGCACCCCCACGGGCAGCTGATAACTATGGCTACACCTTC
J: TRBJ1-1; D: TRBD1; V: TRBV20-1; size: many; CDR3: CSAQQGARMNTEAFF; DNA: TGCAGTGCTCAACAGGGGGCCCGGATGAACACTGAAGCTTTCTTT
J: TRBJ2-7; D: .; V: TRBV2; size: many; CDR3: CASRDGQHYEQYF; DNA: TGTGCCAGCAGAGACGGACAACACTACGAGCAGTACTTC
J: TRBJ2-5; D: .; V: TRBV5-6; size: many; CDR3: CASSLLIADQETQYF; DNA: TGTGCCAGCAGCTTGTTAATAGCTGACCAAGAGACCCAGTACTTC
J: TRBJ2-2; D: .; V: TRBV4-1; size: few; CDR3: CASSQPGSGFANTGELFF; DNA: TGCGCCAGCAGCCAGCCCGGATCGGGTTTTGCGAACACCGGGGAGCTGTTTTTT
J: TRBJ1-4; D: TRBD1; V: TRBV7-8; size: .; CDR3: CASSIRDRGQLGEKLFF; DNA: TGTGCCAGCAGCATCCGGGACAGGGGGCAGTTAGGGGAAAAACTGTTTTTT
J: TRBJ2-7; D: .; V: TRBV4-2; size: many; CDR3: CASSRRASGEQYF; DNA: TGTGCCAGCAGCCGACGAGCCTCTGGGGAGCAGTACTTC
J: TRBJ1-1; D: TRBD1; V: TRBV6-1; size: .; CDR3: CASRNRGPNTEAFF; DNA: TGTGCCAGCAGGAACAGGGGGCCGAACACTGAAGCTTTCTTT
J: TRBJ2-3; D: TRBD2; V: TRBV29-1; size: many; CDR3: CSVASGRGTDTQYF; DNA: TGCAGCGTTGCTAGCGGGAGGGGCACAGATACGCAGTATTTT
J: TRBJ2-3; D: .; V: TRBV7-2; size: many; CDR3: CASSLALGTQYF; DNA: TGTGCCAGCAGCTTAGCCTTGGGGACGCAGTATTTT
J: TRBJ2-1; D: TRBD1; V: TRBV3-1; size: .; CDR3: CASSLRDRGNNEQFF; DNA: TGTGCCAGCAGCCTACGCGACAGGGGGAACAATGAGCAGTTCTTC
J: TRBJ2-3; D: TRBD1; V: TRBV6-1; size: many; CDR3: CASSEQGATDTQYF; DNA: TGTGCCAGCAGTGAACAGGGGGCCACAGATACGCAGTATTTT
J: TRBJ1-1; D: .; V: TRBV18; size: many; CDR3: CASLGVQNTEAFF; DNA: TGTGCCAGCCTTGGGGTCCAGAACACTGAAGCTTTCTTT
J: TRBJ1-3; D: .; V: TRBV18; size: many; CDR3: CASSPYGSGNTIYF; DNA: TGTGCCAGCTCACCCTACGGCTCAGGAAACACCATATATTTT
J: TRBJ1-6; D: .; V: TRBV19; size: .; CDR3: CASRTRGDSPLHF; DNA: TGTGCCAGTAGGACTCGGGGGGATTCACCCCTCCACTTT
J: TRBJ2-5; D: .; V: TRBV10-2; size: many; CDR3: CASWRGNQETQYF; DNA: TGCGCCAGCTGGCGGGGAAACCAAGAGACCCAGTACTTC
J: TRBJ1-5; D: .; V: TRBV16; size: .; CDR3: CASSFTGDSNQPQHF; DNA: TGTGCCAGCAGCTTTACAGGAGATAGCAATCAGCCCCAGCATTTT
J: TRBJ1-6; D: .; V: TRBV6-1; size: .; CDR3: CASKGVGNSPLHF; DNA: TGTGCCAGCAAGGGAGTAGGGAATTCACCCCTCCACTTT
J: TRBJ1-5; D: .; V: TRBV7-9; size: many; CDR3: CASGKGGMDQPQHF; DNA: TGTGCCAGCGGGAAAGGGGGTATGGATCAGCCCCAGCATTTT
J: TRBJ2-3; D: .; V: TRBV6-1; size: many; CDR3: CASTPASLGDKGTDTQYF; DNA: TGTGCCAGCACTCCGGCGTCGCTCGGGGACAAGGGTACAGATACGCAGTATTTT
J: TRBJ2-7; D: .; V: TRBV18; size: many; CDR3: CASSPRAEREQYF; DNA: TGTGCCAGCTCACCACGGGCAGAAAGAGAGCAGTACTTC
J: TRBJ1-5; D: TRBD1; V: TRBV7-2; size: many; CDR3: CASSVRQGTYQPQHF; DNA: TGTGCCAGCAGCGTAAGACAGGGAACCTATCAGCCCCAGCATTTT
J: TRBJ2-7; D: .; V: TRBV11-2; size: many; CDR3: CASSPGRTYEQYF; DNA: TGTGCCAGCAGTCCGGGACGAACCTACGAGCAGTACTTC
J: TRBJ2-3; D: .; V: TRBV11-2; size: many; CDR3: CASSFRQYTDTQYF; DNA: TGTGCCAGCAGCTTCAGACAGTACACAGATACGCAGTATTTT
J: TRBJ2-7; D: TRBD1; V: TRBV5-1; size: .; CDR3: CASRVRTGSHEQYF; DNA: TGCGCCAGCAGGGTACGGACAGGGTCCCACGAGCAGTACTTC
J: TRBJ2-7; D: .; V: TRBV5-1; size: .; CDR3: CASSLGAWSYEQYF; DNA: TGCGCCAGCAGCTTGGGGGCCTGGAGCTACGAGCAGTACTTC
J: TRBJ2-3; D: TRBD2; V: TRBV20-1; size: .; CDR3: CSSEPTSGRSGPTDTQYF; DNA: TGCAGTTCAGAACCGACTAGCGGGAGGTCCGGGCCCACAGATACGCAGTATTTT
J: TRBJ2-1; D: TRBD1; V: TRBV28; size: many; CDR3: CASRFDRVRNEQFF; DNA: TGTGCCAGCAGGTTCGACAGGGTCCGAAATGAGCAGTTCTTC
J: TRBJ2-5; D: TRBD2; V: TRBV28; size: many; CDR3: CASSFPRRGSDQETQYF; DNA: TGTGCCAGCAGTTTTCCAAGGCGGGGGTCAGACCAAGAGACCCAGTACTTC
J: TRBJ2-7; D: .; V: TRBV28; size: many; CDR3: CASIPLIPTVKNEQYF; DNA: TGTGCCAGCATCCCCCTCATCCCGACAGTGAAAAACGAGCAGTACTTC
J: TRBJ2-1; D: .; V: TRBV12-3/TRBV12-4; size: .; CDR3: CASSLEVFSYNEQFF; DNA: TGTGCCAGCAGTTTAGAGGTGTTCTCCTACAATGAGCAGTTCTTC
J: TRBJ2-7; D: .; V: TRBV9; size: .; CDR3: CASSPSRQAFYEQYF; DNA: TGTGCCAGCAGCCCGAGCCGACAGGCCTTCTACGAGCAGTACTTC
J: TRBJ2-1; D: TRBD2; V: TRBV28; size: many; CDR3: CASSFPGGSINEQFF; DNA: TGTGCCAGCAGTTTTCCCGGCGGGAGCATCAATGAGCAGTTCTTC
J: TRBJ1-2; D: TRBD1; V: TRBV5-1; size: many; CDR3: CASTAGQASMRYTF; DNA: TGCGCCAGCACCGCAGGACAGGCCTCTATGCGTTACACCTTC
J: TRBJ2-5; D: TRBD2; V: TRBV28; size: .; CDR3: CASSLPAGAQETQYF; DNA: TGTGCCAGCAGTTTACCAGCGGGGGCACAAGAGACCCAGTACTTC